These 22 T cell receptor beta chains share one sample of origin, sequenced in a study of monozygotic twins with cystic fibrosis. Produced via immunoSEQ multiplex PCR; TCRdb's table is partial and in-frame only. Of about 39,000 clones listed, about 90% were seen once; the top ten hold around 0.19%. Sequences were obtained from blood. Every receptor here comes from a boy aged 2-15 years with cystic fibrosis.

The rearrangement links TRBV6-5 to TRBJ2-3; D perhaps matches TRBD2 (6 bases). Between the trimmed V and J ends, which lost 6 bases and 2 bases, there was a span of 12 bases. The CDR3 spans 14 residues. CDR1 is MNHEY, CDR2 SVGAGI, per germline. The CDR3 region is CASRGGQNTDTQYF. In nucleotides, the CDR3 is TGTGCCAGCAGGGGGGGTCAAAACACAGATACGCAGTATTTT.

The chain has TRBV7-2 and TRBJ2-5; 13 nucleotides agree with TRBD2. Germline CDR1 is SGHTA and CDR2 is FQGNSA. This CDR3 spans 15 amino acids. After removal of 5 bases from V and 5 bases from J, the junction contained 5 bases not matched to a gene. CDR3 DNA sequence: TGTGCCAGCAGCATACTAGCGGGGGGGCGGGAGACCCAGTACTTC. This gives the protein CASSILAGGRETQYF.

V gene TRBV4-1 combines with J gene TRBJ1-2, with D maybe TRBD1 (6 bases). This CDR3 contains 16 residues. CDR1 is MGHRA, CDR2 YSYEKL, per germline. The ends were cut back, 1 base at V and 4 bases at J, with 16 bases in the middle. In DNA form, the CDR3 reads TGCGCCAGCAGCCAAGCCCCCAGGGGTACAGCCTATGGCTACACCTTC. Translation: CASSQAPRGTAYGYTF.

The chain links TRBV7-9 to TRBJ2-7; the D gene could be TRBD1 or TRBD2 (5 bases each). This CDR3 region has 15 residues. Germline CDR1 and CDR2: SEHNR and FQNEAQ (reference sequence). V was trimmed by 4 bases and J by 3 bases, leaving 16 bases between them. This CDR3 reads CASSSSRDPLYEQYF. The CDR3 DNA reads as TGTGCCAGCAGCTCCTCCCGGGACCCCCTCTACGAGCAGTACTTC. The full variable domain, in which reference TRBV7-9 and TRBJ2-7 provide the parts outside the CDR3, is DTGVSQNPRHKITKRGQNVTFRCDPISEHNRLYWYRQTLGQGPEFLTYFQNEAQLEKSRLLSDRFSAERPKGSFSTLEIQRTEQGDSAMYLCASSSSRDPLYEQYFGPGTRLTVT.

The chain recombines TRBV19 with TRBJ2-7; 7 bases are shared with TRBD1. The V and J ends lost 5 bases and 1 base, in that order; junction bases with no gene match: 8. This CDR3 spans 15 amino acids. In germline, CDR1 is LNHDA, CDR2 SQIVND (reference sequence). The CDR3 DNA reads TGTGCCAGTAGTTCAGGACAGGTCTTTTCCTACGAGCAGTACTTC. Translated, it gives CASSSGQVFSYEQYF. The complete variable domain, with remaining parts taken from reference TRBV19 and TRBJ2-7, reads DGGITQSPKYLFRKEGQNVTLSCEQNLNHDAMYWYRQDPGQGLRLIYYSQIVNDFQKGDIAEGYSVSREKKESFPLTVTSAQKNPTAFYLCASSSGQVFSYEQYFGPGTRLTVT.

The chain uses TRBV19 and TRBJ2-7; TRBD2 might be the D (7 bases). Germline V gene lookup returns CDR1 LNHDA and CDR2 SQIVND (reference sequence). V gave up 4 bases and J gave up 3 bases, with 10 bases separating them. The CDR3 has 13 amino acids. CDR3 in DNA: TGTGCCAGTAGTAGCGGGGGCTACTACGAGCAGTACTTC. It is translated as CASSSGGYYEQYF.

V gene TRBV9 combines with J gene TRBJ1-1; the D gene is possibly TRBD1 (6 bases). Trimming took 3 bases from V and 5 from J, leaving 11 bases between them. CDR3 size: 13 residues. Germline assignment: CDR1 SGDLS and CDR2 YYNGEE. The DNA for the CDR3 is TGTGCCAGCAGCGCGGGAGGGGGGACTGAAGCTTTCTTT. Its translation: CASSAGGGTEAFF.

The V and J genes are TRBV2 and TRBJ2-3, with 8 nucleotides matching TRBD2. The CDR3 is made up of 13 amino acids. V dropped 5 bases and J dropped 5; count of bases not matched to a gene: 3. Germline V gene sequence: CDR1 SNHLY, CDR2 FYNNEI. The CDR3 spells CASSREGRDTQYF. The CDR3 bases are TGTGCCAGCAGTCGGGAGGGAAGAGATACGCAGTATTTT.

The CDR3 here is CASGIGTETNTGELFF. The DNA of the CDR3 is TGTGCCAGCGGAATAGGGACTGAGACGAACACCGGGGAGCTGTTTTTT. The chain uses TRBV6-6 and TRBJ2-2; a weak D match, TRBD2 (6 bases). This CDR3 region has 16 residues. The germline V gene has CDR1 MNHNY and CDR2 SVGAGI (reference sequence). Trimming stripped 8 bases from V and 0 bases from J, with 16 bases between.

This rearrangement joins TRBV2 to TRBJ2-7, with a possible D match to TRBD2 (6 bases). The CDR3 runs to 13 residues. The V gene's germline CDR1 is SNHLY and CDR2 FYNNEI. Trimming removed 3 bases at V and 6 bases at J, with 12 bases between. CDR3 protein: CASSDLARSEQYF. The CDR3 bases are TGTGCCAGCAGTGACCTAGCGAGGTCCGAGCAGTACTTC.

The J gene is TRBJ1-3, the V gene TRBV5-1; possibly TRBD1 for D (6 bases). Germline CDR1 and CDR2: SGHRS and YFSETQ. With 2 bases removed from V and 3 bases from J, the gap between germline ends came to 12 bases. The CDR3 consists of 15 residues. The CDR3 here is CASSFFRGCGNTIYF. CDR3 coding DNA: TGCGCCAGCAGCTTTTTCAGGGGTTGTGGAAACACCATATATTTT.

The chain joins TRBV18 to TRBJ1-1, with D possibly being TRBD1 (5 bases). In germline, CDR1 is KGHSH, CDR2 LQKENI. The CDR3 covers 18 residues. The V end was cut by 2 bases, the J end by 6 bases, with 25 bases between. The chain's CDR3 is CASSPYRDPTGTFSEAFF. The CDR3 DNA sequence: TGTGCCAGCTCACCATACCGGGACCCCACTGGCACCTTTTCTGAAGCTTTCTTT.

This chain uses TRBV7-2 with TRBJ1-1, with 8 bases identical to TRBD1. The CDR3 consists of 15 residues. Germline V gives CDR1 SGHTA, CDR2 FQGNSA. V lost 5 bases and J lost 0; bases outside the gene matches: 5. CDR3 sequence (DNA): TGTGCCAGCAGCCCTGGACAGGGCATGAACACTGAAGCTTTCTTT. It translates to CASSPGQGMNTEAFF.

This sequence joins TRBV11-1 and TRBJ2-3, with D perhaps given as TRBD1 or TRBD2 (5 bases each). CDR1 SGHAT and CDR2 FQDESV come from the germline V gene (reference sequence). V lost 5 bases and J lost 4, with 13 bases in between. The CDR3 length is 14 residues. CDR3 residues: CASSEGLGPDTQYF. CDR3 coding DNA: TGTGCCAGCAGCGAGGGGTTAGGTCCAGATACGCAGTATTTT. The variable domain in full, completed from reference TRBV11-1 and TRBJ2-3, reads EAEVAQSPRYKITEKSQAVAFWCDPISGHATLYWYRQILGQGPELLVQFQDESVVDDSQLPKDRFSAERLKGVDSTLKIQPAELGDSAMYLCASSEGLGPDTQYFGPGTRLTVL.

This chain links TRBV6-5 with TRBJ2-2; 8 bases align to TRBD2. Trimming at V came to 3 bases and at J to 2 bases, leaving 2 bases not matched to a gene. This CDR3 has 15 residues. Germline CDR1 and CDR2: MNHEY and SVGAGI. DNA for the CDR3: TGTGCCAGCAGTTATCGGGGGGGTAACACCGGGGAGCTGTTTTTT. Its protein product is CASSYRGGNTGELFF.

The genes are TRBV21-1 and TRBJ1-5. TRBV21-1 is a listed pseudogene. This CDR3 has 17 amino acids. The chain's CDR3 is CASRKKIPGWPNQPQHF. CDR3 coding DNA: TGTGCCAGCAGAAAAAAGATTCCGGGATGGCCTAATCAGCCCCAGCATTTT.

The CDR3 DNA follows: TGCAGTGCCCGCGGGACAGCGGAGCAGTTCTTC. As protein: CSARGTAEQFF. The chain couples TRBV20-1 to TRBJ2-1; D might be TRBD1 (7 bases). This CDR3 contains 11 residues. Trimming pared 6 bases from V and 10 bases from J, leaving 13 bases between. Germline V gives CDR1 DFQATT, CDR2 SNEGSKA (reference sequence).

This clone occurred a few times. This sequence joins TRBV7-2 and TRBJ1-1, with D possibly matching TRBD1 (5 bases). CDR3 length equals 16 residues. Germline assignment: CDR1 SGHTA and CDR2 FQGNSA. Trimming cost V 1 base and J 3 bases, with 15 bases left between them. DNA for the CDR3: TGTGCCAGCAGCTTAGGAATATGGCGGGGGGACACTGAAGCTTTCTTT. Its translation: CASSLGIWRGDTEAFF. Variable domain in full (rest from reference TRBV7-2 and TRBJ1-1): GAGVSQSPSNKVTEKGKDVELRCDPISGHTALYWYRQSLGQGLEFLIYFQGNSAPDKSGLPSDRFSAERTGGSVSTLTIQRTQQEDSAVYLCASSLGIWRGDTEAFFGQGTRLTVV.

This chain uses TRBV4-2 with TRBJ1-1; D not resolved. V dropped 2 bases and J dropped 0 bases, with 4 bases sitting between them. The CDR3 consists of 13 residues. Germline lookup yields CDR1 LGHNA and CDR2 YNFKEQ. The CDR3 loop is CASSQRMNTEAFF. The DNA for the CDR3 is TGTGCCAGCAGCCAACGGATGAACACTGAAGCTTTCTTT.

CDR3 protein: CASSFAGFDTEAFF. CDR3 DNA sequence: TGTGCCAGCAGTTTTGCAGGGTTTGACACTGAAGCTTTCTTT. The V and J genes are TRBV27 and TRBJ1-1; possibly TRBD1 for D (5 bases). CDR3 length equals 14 residues. Trimming removed 3 bases at V and 3 bases at J, with 11 bases between. The germline gives CDR1 MNHEY, CDR2 SMNVEV (reference sequence).

CDR3 in DNA: TGTGCCAGGCCAGGGGGCTCTAACTATGGCTACACCTTC. It specifies CARPGGSNYGYTF. This chain connects TRBV2 to TRBJ1-2; TRBD1 agrees at 8 bases. The germline gives CDR1 SNHLY, CDR2 FYNNEI. CDR3 length: 13 residues. The junction had 3 bases not matched to a gene; V was cut back by 9 bases and J by 0 bases.

V gene TRBV2 combines with J gene TRBJ2-1; TRBD2 agrees at 16 bases. The CDR3 spans 17 residues. The germline V gene encodes CDR1 SNHLY and CDR2 FYNNEI. V dropped 6 bases and J dropped 6; count of bases not matched to a gene: 8. CDR3: CASSLPGTSGGANEQFF. Here the CDR3 DNA reads TGTGCCAGCAGCCTTCCCGGGACTAGCGGGGGGGCCAATGAGCAGTTCTTC.